This TCR beta chain comes out of a study of T cell responses to AZD1222 COVID-19 vaccine. Overall study findings and caveats: Females made up more of the donors, who were largely white British, and clonal diversity may have come out too low. The CD4 TCRs associated with vaccination extended across spike and predominated at 160-218 and 743-854.

The assay was immunoSEQ multiplex PCR, and TCRdb's table has in-frame clones only and misses some. Of tens of thousands of clones in the sample, approximately 90% were seen once. Points on this clone: The antigen remains unidentified.

Germline values: CDR1 SGHAT, CDR2 FQNNGV. The CDR3 loop spans 14 amino acids. V was trimmed by 5 bases and J by 4 bases, leaving 14 bases between them. The source is an adult in good health. This rearrangement joins TRBV11-2 to TRBJ1-2; TRBD1 might be the D (5 bases). The specimen was peripheral blood, collected on day 0 of AZD1222 vaccination. As DNA, the CDR3 is TGTGCCAGCAGCGGCGGCGGGGGGTTCTATGGCTACACCTTC. Translated, it gives CASSGGGGFYGYTF.